The next 25 T cell receptor beta chains were all read from a single sample in a study of T cell responses to AZD1222 COVID-19 vaccine. TCRdb keeps only in-frame clones here, not all; method: immunoSEQ multiplex PCR. This table has more than 95,000 clones, about 89% appearing once. The sequenced sample was peripheral blood, obtained 28 days after the second dose of the MenACWY control vaccine. All receptors come from an adult who received the MenACWY meningococcal vaccine as a control.

CDR3 residues: CASSKTTGRNYGYTF. CDR3 bases: TGTGCCAGCAGTAAAACGACAGGGAGGAACTATGGCTACACCTTC. The chain has TRBV3-1 (or the pseudogene TRBV3-2) and TRBJ1-2; 7 bases align to TRBD1. V lost 6 bases, J lost 2 bases, and 9 bases stayed unmatched. CDR1 is LGHDT, CDR2 YNNKEL, per germline (reference sequence). The CDR3 runs to 15 residues.

This chain connects TRBV4-3 to TRBJ2-3; 7 bases map to TRBD2. V shed 1 base and J 2 bases; nucleotides not matched to a gene: 9. Germline V gene lookup returns CDR1 LGHNA and CDR2 YSLEER. The CDR3 spans 17 residues. CDR3 DNA sequence: TGCGCCAGCAGCCAAGTAAGGTCTAGCGGCCTCACAGATACGCAGTATTTT. Translation gives CASSQVRSSGLTDTQYF.

The CDR3 protein is CASTRDSSYNEQFF. The CDR3 DNA follows: TGTGCCAGTACCCGGGACAGCTCCTACAATGAGCAGTTCTTC. The V call is TRBV19, the J call TRBJ2-1; 7 nucleotides agree with TRBD1. V shed 7 bases, J shed 0 bases, and the junction held 3 bases outside the gene matches. The CDR3 has 14 amino acids. Germline V gene sequence: CDR1 LNHDA, CDR2 SQIVND (reference sequence).

The genes are TRBV9 and TRBJ1-2; 8 nucleotides align to TRBD1. After removal of 4 bases from V and 6 bases from J, the junction contained 11 bases not matched to a gene. Germline CDR1 and CDR2: SGDLS and YYNGEE. The CDR3 has 15 residues. The DNA for the CDR3 is TGTGCCAGCAGCTCCAACGACAGGGGATGGGATGGCTACACCTTC. This encodes CASSSNDRGWDGYTF. Full variable domain (remainder filled in from reference TRBV9 and TRBJ1-2): DSGVTQTPKHLITATGQRVTLRCSPRSGDLSVYWYQQSLDQGLQFLIQYYNGEERAKGNILERFSAQQFPDLHSELNLSSLELGDSALYFCASSSNDRGWDGYTFGSGTRLTVV.

V and J are TRBV9 and TRBJ2-2; the D is unclear. The CDR3 runs to 16 residues. V lost 0 bases to trimming and J lost 3 bases, with 12 bases between them. Germline V gives CDR1 SGDLS, CDR2 YYNGEE. CDR3 nucleotides: TGTGCCAGCAGCGTAGCCCCTCATAGAGACACCGGGGAGCTGTTTTTT. Protein sequence: CASSVAPHRDTGELFF.

This clone was picked up a small number of times. V and J are TRBV29-1 and TRBJ2-7; D remains unclear. Trimming removed 6 bases from V and 3 bases from J, with 12 bases in between. The CDR3 is 12 residues long. Germline CDR1 SQVTM, CDR2 ANQGSEA. The CDR3 protein is CSVLGRSYEQYF. The CDR3 DNA reads as TGCAGCGTCCTAGGTCGGAGCTACGAGCAGTACTTC.

This chain uses TRBV11-2 with TRBJ2-2; weak D call: TRBD1 (6 bases). This CDR3 contains 15 residues. Germline V CDR1 and CDR2: SGHAT, FQNNGV. The V end lost 5 bases, the J end lost 6 bases, and 16 bases lay between the germline ends. The CDR3: CASSVTGFGSGELFF. DNA for the CDR3: TGTGCCAGCAGCGTAACAGGGTTTGGTTCCGGGGAGCTGTTTTTT.

This clone came up once. J is TRBJ1-2 and V is TRBV28; a possible D gene is TRBD1 (6 bases). Trimming took off 6 bases at V and 4 bases at J, with 15 bases between the two ends. CDR1 and CDR2 from the germline V gene are MDHEN and SYDVKM. The CDR3 has 14 residues. CDR3 in amino acids: CASRRDKPPYGYTF. In DNA, the CDR3 is TGTGCCAGCAGAAGGGACAAACCACCCTATGGCTACACCTTC.

This clone was counted once. The gene calls are TRBV2 and TRBJ2-7, with a tentative D call TRBD1 (6 bases). Deletions cut 4 bases from V and 2 bases from J, with 15 bases between. CDR1 and CDR2 (germline): SNHLY, FYNNEI. This CDR3 is 15 amino acids long. CDR3 sequence (DNA): TGTGCCAGCAGTGCCCAAGGCAGGGGACCCTACGAGCAGTACTTC. Protein sequence: CASSAQGRGPYEQYF.

The chain is built from TRBV21-1 and TRBJ2-1; whether TRBD1, the table's D call, matches the DNA was not checked. TRBV21-1 is labeled a pseudogene. The length of the CDR3 is 16 residues. This chain's CDR3 is CASSPGAGEVYNEQFF. For the CDR3, the DNA is TGTGCCAGCAGCCCCGGGGCAGGGGAAGTTTACAATGAGCAGTTCTTC.

The chain has TRBV18 and TRBJ2-2, with TRBD1 matching over 7 bases. V lost 3 bases and J lost 0; bases outside the gene matches: 10. CDR1 and CDR2 (germline): KGHSH, LQKENI. The CDR3 extends over 18 amino acids. The CDR3 spells CASSPFVGGRTNTGELFF. The CDR3, as DNA: TGTGCCAGCTCACCGTTCGTAGGGGGCCGTACGAACACCGGGGAGCTGTTTTTT.

In regard to this clone: The sample holds other DNA sequences that translate to the same CDR3. The rearrangement joins TRBV11-2 to TRBJ1-3; D remains ambiguous. The CDR3 contains 14 residues. Germline lookup yields CDR1 SGHAT and CDR2 FQNNGV. Trimming removed 1 base from V and 0 bases from J, with 4 bases in between. The CDR3 bases are TGTGCCAGCAGCTTAGCTGTCTCTGGAAACACCATATATTTT. Protein sequence: CASSLAVSGNTIYF. Full variable domain (remainder filled in from reference TRBV11-2 and TRBJ1-3): EAGVAQSPRYKIIEKRQSVAFWCNPISGHATLYWYQQILGQGPKLLIQFQNNGVVDDSQLPKDRFSAERLKGVDSTLKIQPAKLEDSAVYLCASSLAVSGNTIYFGEGSWLTVV.

V usage is TRBV28 and J usage is TRBJ1-2; D remains unclear. Trimming took 0 bases from V and 0 from J, leaving 8 bases between them. Germline CDR1 MDHEN, CDR2 SYDVKM. The CDR3 runs 15 residues. The CDR3 coding sequence is TGTGCCAGCAGTTTATGGTCTGGGGCTAACTATGGCTACACCTTC. It specifies CASSLWSGANYGYTF.

The chain is built from TRBV12-3 or TRBV12-4 and TRBJ2-7, with D possibly matching TRBD2 (6 bases). The CDR3 has 12 amino acids. Trimming took off 3 bases at V and 7 bases at J, with 10 bases between the two ends. For the CDR3, the DNA is TGTGCCAGCAGTTTGGAGGGGTTGGAGCAGTACTTC. This translates into CASSLEGLEQYF.

This rearrangement joins TRBV5-4 to TRBJ2-3; D is undetermined. The germline gives CDR1 SGHNT, CDR2 YYREEE (reference sequence). Deletions cut 2 bases from V and 2 bases from J, with 12 bases between. The CDR3 length is 15 residues. CDR3 loop: CASSFHGVVTDTQYF. The CDR3 DNA reads as TGTGCCAGCAGCTTCCACGGAGTAGTCACAGATACGCAGTATTTT.

The chain is built from TRBV11-2 and TRBJ2-1, with unresolved D. Germline CDR1 is SGHAT and CDR2 is FQNNGV. There are 12 residues in the CDR3. V lost 0 bases, J lost 11 bases, and 8 bases lay in between. CDR3 nucleotides: TGTGCCAGCAGCTTAGATGCCCTTCAGCAGTTCTTC. As protein: CASSLDALQQFF.

This chain connects TRBV5-1 to TRBJ2-5, with 9 positions matching TRBD2. CDR1 and CDR2 (germline): SGHRS, YFSETQ. J lost 2 bases, V lost 0 bases, and 5 bases had no gene match. The CDR3 consists of 16 residues. The CDR3 DNA reads TGCGCCAGCAGCTTGGGGCTAGCGGGGCTGCAAGAGACCCAGTACTTC. This sequence encodes CASSLGLAGLQETQYF. Based on the CDR3 plus reference TRBV5-1 and TRBJ2-5, the full variable domain is KAGVTQTPRYLIKTRGQQVTLSCSPISGHRSVSWYQQTPGQGLQFLFEYFSETQRNKGNFPGRFSGRQFSNSRSEMNVSTLELGDSALYLCASSLGLAGLQETQYFGPGTRLLVL.

This chain links TRBV11-3 with TRBJ2-1, with 8 nucleotides matching TRBD2. The ends lost 5 bases at V and 3 bases at J; junction bases unmatched: 9. The CDR3 spans 16 residues. The germline CDR1 and CDR2 sequences are SGHNT and YENEEA. The CDR3 nucleotides are TGTGCCAGCAGCCTTGGTGGGACTAGAGTCTACAATGAGCAGTTCTTC. This gives the protein CASSLGGTRVYNEQFF.

This chain joins TRBV4-1 and TRBJ2-7, with TRBD1 identical over 7 bases. CDR3 length: 15 amino acids. Per germline, CDR1 MGHRA and CDR2 YSYEKL. Trimming at V came to 4 bases and at J to 2 bases, leaving 8 bases not matched to a gene. Here the CDR3 DNA reads TGCGCCAGCAGCCCCTCAGGGACAGCTCCCTACGAGCAGTACTTC. This encodes CASSPSGTAPYEQYF.

The genes are TRBV7-8 and TRBJ2-7, with 7 bases identical to TRBD2. Germline V lookup: CDR1 SGHVS, CDR2 FQNEAQ. The length of the CDR3 is 13 residues. The trim removed 5 bases at V and 2 bases at J, leaving 3 bases unmatched. CDR3: CASSRSGAYEQYF. CDR3 coding DNA: TGTGCCAGCAGCCGAAGCGGGGCCTACGAGCAGTACTTC.

V gene TRBV10-3 combines with J gene TRBJ2-7; D ambiguous. The CDR3 covers 12 residues. Germline CDR1 and CDR2: ENHRY and SYGVKD. V was cut by 3 bases and J by 7 bases, with 10 bases left in between. The CDR3 is CAISEGNTEQYF. The DNA of the CDR3 is TGTGCCATCAGTGAAGGGAACACAGAGCAGTACTTC.

V usage is TRBV30 and J usage is TRBJ1-5; perhaps TRBD1 as D (5 bases). This CDR3 contains 14 residues. Germline V gene data show CDR1 as GTSNPN and CDR2 as SVGIG (reference sequence). The germline V and J ends were trimmed by 5 bases and 7 bases, with 18 bases remaining between them. The CDR3 sequence: CAWRGWGDGQPQHF. The CDR3 DNA reads as TGTGCCTGGCGCGGGTGGGGGGACGGGCAGCCCCAGCATTTT. Supplemented by reference TRBV30 and TRBJ1-5, the full variable domain reads SQTIHQWPATLVQPVGSPLSLECTVEGTSNPNLYWYRQAAGRGLQLLFYSVGIGQISSEVPQNLSASRPQDRQFILSSKKLLLSDSGFYLCAWRGWGDGQPQHFGDGTRLSIL.

The gene calls are TRBV28 and TRBJ2-5; 12 nucleotides match TRBD2. The CDR3 totals 17 residues. V gave up 3 bases and J gave up 4 bases; unmatched junction bases: 9. Germline CDR1 MDHEN, CDR2 SYDVKM. CDR3 protein: CASSLTTSGGPLETQYF. Written as DNA, the CDR3 is TGTGCCAGCAGTTTGACCACTAGCGGGGGGCCCTTAGAGACCCAGTACTTC.

J is TRBJ1-1 and V is TRBV19; 7 nucleotides line up with TRBD1. Germline CDR1 and CDR2: LNHDA and SQIVND (reference sequence). The CDR3 covers 13 residues. The trim removed 6 bases at V and 5 bases at J, leaving 6 bases unmatched. The CDR3 nucleotides are TGTGCCAGTAGCCAATTACAGGGGACTGAAGCTTTCTTT. It specifies CASSQLQGTEAFF.

V gene TRBV27 combines with J gene TRBJ1-5; no definite D call. Trimming removed 2 bases at V and 7 bases at J, with 12 bases between. CDR3 length: 14 residues. The germline V gene encodes CDR1 MNHEY and CDR2 SMNVEV (reference sequence). The CDR3 reads CASSLQGSRQPQHF. DNA of the CDR3: TGTGCCAGCAGTTTACAAGGCTCACGGCAGCCCCAGCATTTT.